This T cell receptor (beta chain) originates from a study of identical twins. Study conclusions and caveats: Sharing of beta out-of-frame sequences by twins showed a weaker excess. Zero-insertion analyses could be partly confounded by invariant MAIT and iNKT cells.

Comment on this clonotype: As yet, its antigen is unknown.

Unique molecular identifiers were present on cDNA, and template switching added a universal primer site. TCRdb re-called the 5' RACE reads with MiXCR, one entry per CDR3 protein. The profile shows about 190,000 distinct CDR3 sequences, more than 15% of them singletons. These data were also filed under a second study, of T cells expressing NK-cell markers. From that report: Anti-gamma-delta TCR antibody use in several experiments restricted sorting to alpha-beta TCR T cells.

The clonotype originates from a young woman in good health. Sequencing was carried out using CD8+ T cells sorted from blood.

The CDR3 loop is CASSTDEEGASTEAFF. The DNA for the CDR3 is TGTGCCAGCAGCACCGACGAGGAGGGGGCGAGCACTGAAGCTTTCTTT. The chain links TRBV7-8 to TRBJ1-1; 7 nucleotides line up with TRBD1. Germline trimming cut 5 bases from V and 4 bases from J; bases unmatched to any gene: 13. The CDR3 loop spans 16 amino acids. CDR1 and CDR2 from the germline V gene are SGHVS and FQNEAQ.